This T cell receptor (beta chain) was sequenced in a study of blood T cell repertoires in COVID-19. As for the study in general: PBMCs, B-cell-depleted T cells, or T cells were the source of the cDNA or gDNA that made up the material.

In Seattle, patients joined the study during active infection and were tracked longitudinally. Between the trimmed V and J ends, which lost 3 bases and 5 bases, there was a span of 8 bases. CDR3 length equals 13 residues. Germline V gene lookup returns CDR1 MDHEN and CDR2 SYDVKM. Original processing notes: Amplification from reference gene primers served as the basis for estimated nucleated cell counts. This table comes from immunoSEQ multiplex PCR, and its TCRdb copy is limited to in-frame clones, with some not included. The V and J calls and clone size were taken over from that table, and D and trimming were inferred from the DNA. In the table there are about 360,000 clones, around nine tenths of which are singletons.

The rearrangement joins TRBV28 to TRBJ1-5; weak D call: TRBD1 (5 bases). The sequence was obtained from a woman aged 60-75 years with COVID-19, enrolled during active disease. Sequenced material: peripheral blood. CDR3 sequence: CASSFRVHQPQHF. The CDR3 DNA reads TGTGCCAGCAGTTTCAGGGTTCATCAGCCCCAGCATTTT.